Presented here are 19 T cell receptor beta chains from one specimen sequenced in a study of T cell responses to AZD1222 COVID-19 vaccine. TCRdb's copy holds only in-frame clones and misses some; the assay was immunoSEQ multiplex PCR. The sample lists 200,000 or so clones; 90% to 95% were seen once. The source material was peripheral blood, sampled on day 0 of AZD1222 vaccination. The source is an adult in good health.

V usage is TRBV4-1 and J usage is TRBJ2-7, with 12 positions matching TRBD2. The CDR3 is made up of 15 amino acids. Looked up from germline, CDR1 is MGHRA and CDR2 is YSYEKL. V was clipped by 3 bases and J by 3 bases; unmatched bases: 3. The CDR3 sequence: CASSQRLAGVYEQYF. The CDR3 DNA reads as TGCGCCAGCAGCCAGAGACTAGCGGGGGTCTACGAGCAGTACTTC.

This rearrangement joins TRBV12-2 to TRBJ2-7; the D call TRBD2 from the table was never checked on the DNA. TRBV12-2 is labeled a pseudogene. This CDR3 is built from 15 residues. Here the CDR3 DNA reads TGTGCAAGTCGCAGTCGACTAGCGGGAGGAGGGGAGCAGTACTTC. Protein: CASRSRLAGGGEQYF.

The chain is built from TRBV6-5 and TRBJ2-3; D gene uncertain. The CDR3 spans 16 residues. Germline CDR1 and CDR2: MNHEY and SVGAGI. The ends were cut back, 2 bases at V and 1 base at J, with 13 bases in the middle. The CDR3 is CASSYNRPSGTDTQYF. Written as DNA, the CDR3 is TGTGCCAGCAGTTACAACCGACCGTCGGGCACAGATACGCAGTATTTT.

J is TRBJ1-5 and V is TRBV30, with D possibly TRBD1 on 6 matching bases. V was clipped by 4 bases and J by 4 bases, with 11 bases between them. This CDR3 is built from 13 residues. The V gene's germline CDR1 is GTSNPN and CDR2 SVGIG (reference sequence). The CDR3 DNA is TGTGCCTGGACAGGGGAAAGTAATCAGCCCCAGCATTTT. It encodes CAWTGESNQPQHF.

This chain links TRBV7-9 with TRBJ1-1; the D is unclear. The CDR3 totals 12 residues. CDR1 and CDR2 (germline): SEHNR, FQNEAQ (reference sequence). V gave up 4 bases and J gave up 3 bases, with 6 bases separating them. The chain's CDR3 is CASSSTYTEAFF. The CDR3 nucleotides are TGTGCCAGCAGCTCGACTTACACTGAAGCTTTCTTT.

This chain connects TRBV27 to TRBJ2-7, with 7 bases fitting TRBD1. CDR3 length: 12 residues. Germline V gene data show CDR1 as MNHEY and CDR2 as SMNVEV (reference sequence). V shed 10 bases, J shed 6 bases, and the junction held 9 bases outside the gene matches. In DNA, the CDR3 is TGTGCCACCAAACAGGGGAGTGGCGAGCAGTACTTC. Translated, it gives CATKQGSGEQYF.

The chain combines TRBV30 with TRBJ1-1, with D maybe TRBD1 (5 bases). The V end lost 3 bases, the J end lost 1 base, and 6 bases lay between the germline ends. The length of the CDR3 is 12 residues. CDR1 and CDR2 from the germline V gene are GTSNPN and SVGIG (reference sequence). CDR3 loop: CAWRQENTEAFF. DNA for the CDR3: TGTGCCTGGAGACAGGAGAACACTGAAGCTTTCTTT.

This clone was recorded only once. This chain joins TRBV30 and TRBJ2-3; 8 nucleotides agree with TRBD2. The CDR3 contains 15 residues. With V trimmed by 2 bases and J by 3 bases, 7 bases remained unmatched. From germline, CDR1 is GTSNPN and CDR2 SVGIG (reference sequence). The CDR3 reads CAWSNEAGGTDTQYF. The CDR3 DNA follows: TGTGCCTGGAGTAATGAGGCGGGGGGAACAGATACGCAGTATTTT.

The rearrangement joins TRBV2 to TRBJ2-5, with no clear D. Trimming shortened V by 7 bases and J by 1 base, and 10 bases separated the two germline ends. Per germline, CDR1 SNHLY and CDR2 FYNNEI. The CDR3 covers 13 residues. CDR3 sequence reads: CASNGQVQETQYF. In nucleotides, the CDR3 is TGTGCCAGCAATGGCCAGGTCCAAGAGACCCAGTACTTC.

This rearrangement joins TRBV23-1 to TRBJ2-2, with TRBD2 matching 12 bases. TRBV23-1 is known as an ORF, though its function is uncertain. The CDR3 loop spans 16 amino acids. The ends lost 7 bases at V and 5 bases at J; junction bases unmatched: 8. CDR3 in amino acids: CASIKLAGGWTGELFF. CDR3 DNA: TGCGCCAGCATCAAACTAGCGGGAGGATGGACCGGGGAGCTGTTTTTT.

The chain links TRBV24-1 to TRBJ2-2; TRBD2 matches at 10 bases. This CDR3 spans 16 amino acids. The germline CDR1 and CDR2 sequences are KGHDR and SFDVKD. V gave up 1 base and J gave up 6 bases; unmatched junction bases: 4. For the CDR3, the DNA is TGTGCCACCAGTGATTTAGCTAGCGGGAGCCCCGGGGAGCTGTTTTTT. Its protein product is CATSDLASGSPGELFF.

The chain uses TRBV4-1 and TRBJ2-1, with 8 bases matching TRBD1. The V gene end was trimmed by 1 base and the J gene end by 9 bases; junction bases not matched to a gene: 2. From germline, CDR1 is MGHRA and CDR2 YSYEKL. This CDR3 has 13 amino acids. The CDR3 nucleotides read TGCGCCAGCAGCCAAGCAGGGGGCGGTGAGCAGTTCTTC. This gives the protein CASSQAGGGEQFF.

This chain joins TRBV5-1 and TRBJ2-7; 9 bases map to TRBD2. CDR1 is SGHRS and CDR2 is YFSETQ in the germline V gene. CDR3 length: 15 amino acids. With 0 bases clipped from V and 1 base from J, the junction kept 2 bases outside the gene matches. CDR3 loop: CASSLEAGGSYEQYF. The CDR3 coding sequence is TGCGCCAGCAGCTTGGAAGCGGGAGGTTCCTACGAGCAGTACTTC.

This chain links TRBV7-9 with TRBJ1-4; D is unclear. The CDR3 consists of 12 residues. V lost 3 bases and J lost 7, with 6 bases in between. Germline CDR1 and CDR2: SEHNR and FQNEAQ (reference sequence). CDR3 amino acids: CASSFNVEKLFF. The DNA for the CDR3 is TGTGCCAGCAGCTTCAACGTTGAAAAACTGTTTTTT. The whole variable domain, filled in from reference TRBV7-9 and TRBJ1-4, reads DTGVSQNPRHKITKRGQNVTFRCDPISEHNRLYWYRQTLGQGPEFLTYFQNEAQLEKSRLLSDRFSAERPKGSFSTLEIQRTEQGDSAMYLCASSFNVEKLFFGSGTQLSVL.

This chain uses TRBV2 with TRBJ1-2; D is unresolved. Germline CDR1 and CDR2: SNHLY and FYNNEI. V was cut by 5 bases and J by 5 bases, with 18 bases left in between. CDR3 length: 15 amino acids. DNA of the CDR3: TGTGCCAGCAGTTCTCCCCTCGGGGTTCGGTATGGCTACACCTTC. Its translation: CASSSPLGVRYGYTF.

The genes are TRBV27 and TRBJ2-1, with 9 bases identical to TRBD2. This CDR3 is 16 amino acids long. Germline CDR1 and CDR2: MNHEY and SMNVEV (reference sequence). V shed 6 bases, J shed 6 bases, and the junction held 12 bases outside the gene matches. The CDR3 nucleotides are TGTGCCAGCAGCCTATACGGGGCTAGCGGGACCAATGAGCAGTTCTTC. It is translated as CASSLYGASGTNEQFF.

The chain links TRBV28 to TRBJ1-1; 7 nucleotides align to TRBD1. J was trimmed by 0 bases and V by 3 bases; bases with no gene match: 7. CDR1 and CDR2 (germline): MDHEN, SYDVKM. CDR3 length: 16 amino acids. CDR3 region: CASSFTQGTVNTEAFF. The CDR3 coding sequence is TGTGCCAGCAGTTTTACCCAAGGGACAGTGAACACTGAAGCTTTCTTT. Combining the CDR3 with reference TRBV28 and TRBJ1-1 gives the whole variable domain DVKVTQSSRYLVKRTGEKVFLECVQDMDHENMFWYRQDPGLGLRLIYFSYDVKMKEKGDIPEGYSVSREKKERFSLILESASTNQTSMYLCASSFTQGTVNTEAFFGQGTRLTVV.

The chain has TRBV24-1 and TRBJ2-1; TRBD2 agrees at 14 bases. V lost 0 bases and J lost 9; bases outside the gene matches: 3. The germline gives CDR1 KGHDR, CDR2 SFDVKD. This CDR3 is built from 16 residues. This chain's CDR3 is CATSDLGLAGGGEQFF. The CDR3 bases are TGTGCCACCAGTGATTTGGGACTAGCGGGAGGAGGTGAGCAGTTCTTC.

This chain links TRBV9 with TRBJ2-5; D gene uncertain. CDR1 and CDR2 (germline): SGDLS, YYNGEE. Deletions cut 3 bases from V and 2 bases from J, with 5 bases between. The CDR3 has 12 amino acids. The CDR3 sequence is CASSGLQETQYF. DNA of the CDR3: TGTGCCAGCAGCGGCCTACAAGAGACCCAGTACTTC.